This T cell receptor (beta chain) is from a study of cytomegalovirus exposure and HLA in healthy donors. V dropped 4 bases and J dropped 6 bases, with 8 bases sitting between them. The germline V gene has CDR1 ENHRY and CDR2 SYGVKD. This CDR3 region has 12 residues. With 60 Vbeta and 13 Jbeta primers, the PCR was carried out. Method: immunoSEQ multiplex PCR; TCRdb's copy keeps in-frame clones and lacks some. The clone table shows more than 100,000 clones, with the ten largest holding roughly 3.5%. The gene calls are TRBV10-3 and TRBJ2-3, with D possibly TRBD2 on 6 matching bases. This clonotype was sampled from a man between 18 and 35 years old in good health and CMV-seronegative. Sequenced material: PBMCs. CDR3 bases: TGTGCCATCAGTGTTCGGGAGGATACGCAGTATTTT. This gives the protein CAISVREDTQYF.